The T cell receptor beta chain described here comes from a study of blood T cells in healthy people across ages. Whole-study findings and limits: Estimates of total diversity, which came from one million sequenced T cells, were considered to be underestimates. Older age went with lower TCR beta diversity per million T cells, in a roughly linear way.

CDR3 length: 14 residues. Trimming took 7 bases from V and 4 from J; bases not matched to a gene: 8. Each sample gave at least 7 million isolated PBMCs. Comment on this clonotype: Its antigen is unidentified.

The second PCR ran roughly 6 to 11 cycles with a sample-barcoded 5' primer and J-beta primers. Every cDNA molecule bore a tag from a template-switch adaptor containing 12 random nucleotides. Via MiXCR, TCRdb re-called the 5' RACE reads, giving one row per CDR3 protein. The sample includes 1.5 million to 2 million distinct CDR3 sequences, roughly two fifths of them seen just once. This clonotype was sampled from a human donor in good health. The rearrangement links TRBV12-3 or TRBV12-4 to TRBJ2-3; 7 bases are shared with TRBD1. Source material: blood. CDR3 in DNA: TGTGCCAGCAACCCGGGACAGCTCGCAGATACGCAGTATTTT. Residues: CASNPGQLADTQYF.